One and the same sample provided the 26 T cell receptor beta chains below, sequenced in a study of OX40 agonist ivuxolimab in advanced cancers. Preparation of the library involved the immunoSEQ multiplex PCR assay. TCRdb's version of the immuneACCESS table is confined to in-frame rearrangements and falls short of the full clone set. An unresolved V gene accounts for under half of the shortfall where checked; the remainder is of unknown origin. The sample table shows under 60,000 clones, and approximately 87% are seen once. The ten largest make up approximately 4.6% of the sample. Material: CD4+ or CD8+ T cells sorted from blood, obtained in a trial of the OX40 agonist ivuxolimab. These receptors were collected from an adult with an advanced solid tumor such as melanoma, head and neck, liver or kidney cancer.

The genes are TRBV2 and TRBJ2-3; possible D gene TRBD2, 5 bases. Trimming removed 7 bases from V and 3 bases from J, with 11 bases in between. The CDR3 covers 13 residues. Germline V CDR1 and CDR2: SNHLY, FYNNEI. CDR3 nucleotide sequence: TGTGCCAGCAATCGAGGCGGGACAGATACGCAGTATTTT. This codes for CASNRGGTDTQYF.

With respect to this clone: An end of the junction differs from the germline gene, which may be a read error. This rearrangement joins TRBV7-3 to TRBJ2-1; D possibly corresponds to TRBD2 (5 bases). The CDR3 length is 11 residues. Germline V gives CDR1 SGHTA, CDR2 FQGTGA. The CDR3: CATGGPEVRVF. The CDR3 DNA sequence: TGTGCCACCGGAGGACCAGAGGTTCGGGTCTTC.

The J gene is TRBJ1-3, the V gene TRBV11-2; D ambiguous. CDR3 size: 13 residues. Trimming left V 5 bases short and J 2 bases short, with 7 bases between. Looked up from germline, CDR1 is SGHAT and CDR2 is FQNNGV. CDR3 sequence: CASSTSPGNTIYF. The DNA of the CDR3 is TGTGCCAGCAGCACTTCACCTGGAAACACCATATATTTT.

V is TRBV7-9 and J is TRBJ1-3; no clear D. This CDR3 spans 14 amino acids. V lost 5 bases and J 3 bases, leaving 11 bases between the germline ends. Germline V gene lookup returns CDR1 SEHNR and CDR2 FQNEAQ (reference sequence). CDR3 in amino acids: CASSGRAVGNTIYF. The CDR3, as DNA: TGTGCCAGCAGCGGGAGGGCTGTTGGAAACACCATATATTTT.

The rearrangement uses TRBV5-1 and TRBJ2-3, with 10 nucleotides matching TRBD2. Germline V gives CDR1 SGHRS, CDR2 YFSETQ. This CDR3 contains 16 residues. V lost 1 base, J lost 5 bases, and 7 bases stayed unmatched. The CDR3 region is CASSLLGSGGVDTQYF. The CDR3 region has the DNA TGCGCCAGCAGCTTGCTAGGGAGCGGGGGGGTAGATACGCAGTATTTT. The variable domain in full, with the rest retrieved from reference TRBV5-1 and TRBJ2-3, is KAGVTQTPRYLIKTRGQQVTLSCSPISGHRSVSWYQQTPGQGLQFLFEYFSETQRNKGNFPGRFSGRQFSNSRSEMNVSTLELGDSALYLCASSLLGSGGVDTQYFGPGTRLTVL.

CDR3 protein: CASSAGLAGAGDTQYF. The CDR3 DNA is TGTGCCAGCAGCGCGGGACTAGCGGGAGCAGGGGATACGCAGTATTTT. This chain connects TRBV2 to TRBJ2-3, with 14 bases lining up with TRBD2. The CDR3 length is 16 residues. From germline, CDR1 is SNHLY and CDR2 FYNNEI. V was pared by 6 bases and J by 6 bases, with 8 bases of the junction left unmatched.

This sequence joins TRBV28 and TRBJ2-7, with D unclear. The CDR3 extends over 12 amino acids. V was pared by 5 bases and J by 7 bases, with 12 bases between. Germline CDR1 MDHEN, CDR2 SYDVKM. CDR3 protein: CASSTRSWEQYF. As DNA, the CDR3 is TGTGCCAGCAGTACCAGGAGTTGGGAGCAGTACTTC.

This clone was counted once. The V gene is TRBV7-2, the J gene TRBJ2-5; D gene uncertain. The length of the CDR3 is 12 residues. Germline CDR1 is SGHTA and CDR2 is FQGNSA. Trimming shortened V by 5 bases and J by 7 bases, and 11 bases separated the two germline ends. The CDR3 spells CASSPRWGTQYF. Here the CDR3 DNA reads TGTGCCAGCAGCCCGCGCTGGGGGACCCAGTACTTC.

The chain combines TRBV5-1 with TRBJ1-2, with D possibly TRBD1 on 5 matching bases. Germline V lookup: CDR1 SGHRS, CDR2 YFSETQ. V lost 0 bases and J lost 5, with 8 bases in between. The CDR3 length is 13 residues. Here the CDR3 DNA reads TGCGCCAGCAGCTTGGATGCAGGGTATGGCTACACCTTC. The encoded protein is CASSLDAGYGYTF.

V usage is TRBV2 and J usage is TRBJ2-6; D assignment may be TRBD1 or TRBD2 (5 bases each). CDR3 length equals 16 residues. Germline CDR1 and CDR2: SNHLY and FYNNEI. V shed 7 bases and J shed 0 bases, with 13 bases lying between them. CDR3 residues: CASTTGRFSGANVLTF. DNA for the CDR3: TGTGCCAGCACAACGGGACGGTTCTCTGGGGCCAACGTCCTGACTTTC.

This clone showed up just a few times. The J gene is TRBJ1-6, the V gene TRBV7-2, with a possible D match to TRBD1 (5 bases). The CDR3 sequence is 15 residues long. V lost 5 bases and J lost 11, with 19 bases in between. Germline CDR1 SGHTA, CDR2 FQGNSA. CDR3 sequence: CASSPIPPGLPPLHF. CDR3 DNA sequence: TGTGCCAGCAGCCCGATCCCACCAGGGTTACCACCCCTCCACTTT.

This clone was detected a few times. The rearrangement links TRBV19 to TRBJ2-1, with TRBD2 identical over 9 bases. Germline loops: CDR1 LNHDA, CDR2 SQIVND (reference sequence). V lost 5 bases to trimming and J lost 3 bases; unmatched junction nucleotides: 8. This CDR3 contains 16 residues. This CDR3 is CASSFSGRVVYNEQFF. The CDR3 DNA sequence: TGTGCCAGTAGTTTTAGCGGGAGAGTGGTCTACAATGAGCAGTTCTTC. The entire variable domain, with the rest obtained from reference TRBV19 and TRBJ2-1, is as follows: DGGITQSPKYLFRKEGQNVTLSCEQNLNHDAMYWYRQDPGQGLRLIYYSQIVNDFQKGDIAEGYSVSREKKESFPLTVTSAQKNPTAFYLCASSFSGRVVYNEQFFGPGTRLTVL.

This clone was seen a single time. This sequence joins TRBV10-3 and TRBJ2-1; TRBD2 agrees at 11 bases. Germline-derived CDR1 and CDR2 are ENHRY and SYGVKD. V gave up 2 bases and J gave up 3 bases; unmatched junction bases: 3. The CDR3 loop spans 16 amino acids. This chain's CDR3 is CAISEGLAGGYNEQFF. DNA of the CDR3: TGTGCCATCAGTGAGGGGCTAGCGGGGGGCTACAATGAGCAGTTCTTC.

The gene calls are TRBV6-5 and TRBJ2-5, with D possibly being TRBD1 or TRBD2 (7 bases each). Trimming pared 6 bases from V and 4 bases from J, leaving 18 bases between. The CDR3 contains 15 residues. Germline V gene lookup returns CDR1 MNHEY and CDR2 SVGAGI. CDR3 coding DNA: TGTGCCAGCAGAACCCAGGGGGGGTCCGGAGAGACCCAGTACTTC. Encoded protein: CASRTQGGSGETQYF.

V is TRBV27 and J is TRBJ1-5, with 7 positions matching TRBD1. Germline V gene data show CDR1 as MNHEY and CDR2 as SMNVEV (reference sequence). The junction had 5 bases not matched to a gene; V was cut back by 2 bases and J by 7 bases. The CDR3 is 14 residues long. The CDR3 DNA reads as TGTGCCAGCAGTTTAAAGGGGGCTTGGCAGCCCCAGCATTTT. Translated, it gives CASSLKGAWQPQHF.

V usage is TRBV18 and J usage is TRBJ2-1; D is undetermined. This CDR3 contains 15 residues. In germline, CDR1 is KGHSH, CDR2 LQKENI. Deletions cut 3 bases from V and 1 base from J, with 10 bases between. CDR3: CASSPTVTSYNEQFF. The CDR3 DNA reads TGTGCCAGCTCACCGACTGTCACTTCCTACAATGAGCAGTTCTTC.

CDR3 amino acids: CASTSGTSHYGYTF. CDR3 DNA: TGTGCCAGCACCTCGGGGACTTCCCACTATGGCTACACCTTC. This chain connects TRBV6-1 to TRBJ1-2, with a tentative D call TRBD1 (5 bases). The CDR3 consists of 14 residues. Germline assignment: CDR1 MNHNS and CDR2 SASEGT. Trimming took off 7 bases at V and 3 bases at J, with 15 bases between the two ends.

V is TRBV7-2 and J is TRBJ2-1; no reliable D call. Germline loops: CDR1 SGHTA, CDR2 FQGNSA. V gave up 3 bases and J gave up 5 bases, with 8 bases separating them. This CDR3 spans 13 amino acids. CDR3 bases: TGTGCCAGCAGCTTGTATACAAACAATGAGCAGTTCTTC. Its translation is CASSLYTNNEQFF.

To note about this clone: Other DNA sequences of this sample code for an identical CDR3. CDR3 sequence: CASSLGSRGETQYF. In DNA, the CDR3 is TGCGCCAGCAGCTTAGGGAGCAGGGGCGAGACCCAGTACTTC. V and J are TRBV5-1 and TRBJ2-5, with TRBD1 as a possible D gene (6 bases). The V end lost 2 bases, the J end lost 5 bases, and 13 bases lay between the germline ends. CDR3 length: 14 amino acids. Per the germline V gene, CDR1 is SGHRS and CDR2 is YFSETQ.

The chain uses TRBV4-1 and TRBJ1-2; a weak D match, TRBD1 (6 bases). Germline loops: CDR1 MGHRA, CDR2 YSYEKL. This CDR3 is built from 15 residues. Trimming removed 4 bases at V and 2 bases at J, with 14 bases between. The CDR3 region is CASSPGGALNYGYTF. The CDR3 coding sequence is TGCGCCAGCAGCCCCGGGGGGGCGCTAAACTATGGCTACACCTTC.

CDR3 loop: CASSYSSQQGRTEAFF. CDR3 in DNA: TGTGCCAGCAGTTACTCGTCCCAACAGGGGAGAACTGAAGCTTTCTTT. The chain uses TRBV6-5 and TRBJ1-1; TRBD1 matches 7 bases. V lost 0 bases to trimming and J lost 5 bases; unmatched junction nucleotides: 9. This CDR3 region has 16 residues. Looked up from germline, CDR1 is MNHEY and CDR2 is SVGAGI.

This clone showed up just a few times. CDR3 in amino acids: CTSRWANVLTF. CDR3 bases: TGCACCAGCAGGTGGGCCAACGTCCTGACTTTC. The V gene is TRBV1, the J gene TRBJ2-6. TRBV1 is shown as a pseudogene. The CDR3 sequence is 11 residues long.

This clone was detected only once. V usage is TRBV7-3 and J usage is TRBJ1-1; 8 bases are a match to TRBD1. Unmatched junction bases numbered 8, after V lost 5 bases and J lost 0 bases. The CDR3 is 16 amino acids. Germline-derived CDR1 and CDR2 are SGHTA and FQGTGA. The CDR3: CASSPSPGQVNTEAFF. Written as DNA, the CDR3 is TGTGCCAGCAGCCCTTCGCCGGGACAGGTGAACACTGAAGCTTTCTTT.

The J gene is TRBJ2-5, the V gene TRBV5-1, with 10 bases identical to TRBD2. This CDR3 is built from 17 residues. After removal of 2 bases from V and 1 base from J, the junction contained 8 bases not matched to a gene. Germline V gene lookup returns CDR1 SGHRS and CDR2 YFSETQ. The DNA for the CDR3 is TGCGCCAGCAGCTTCCTTCCTAGCGGGAGAGGCCAAGAGACCCAGTACTTC. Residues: CASSFLPSGRGQETQYF.

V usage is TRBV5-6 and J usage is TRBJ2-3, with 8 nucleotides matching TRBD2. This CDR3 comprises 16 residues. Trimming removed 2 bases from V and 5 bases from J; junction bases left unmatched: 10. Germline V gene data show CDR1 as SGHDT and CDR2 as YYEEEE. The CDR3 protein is CASSLLSGGARDTQYF. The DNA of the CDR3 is TGTGCCAGCAGCTTATTATCCGGGGGGGCACGAGATACGCAGTATTTT.

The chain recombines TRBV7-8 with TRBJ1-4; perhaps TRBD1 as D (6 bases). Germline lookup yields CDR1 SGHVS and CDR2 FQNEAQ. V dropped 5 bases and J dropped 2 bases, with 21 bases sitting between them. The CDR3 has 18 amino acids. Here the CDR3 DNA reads TGTGCCAGCAGCCCTGGTGTAGGGGGGCTTCGGACTAATGAAAAACTGTTTTTT. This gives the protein CASSPGVGGLRTNEKLFF.